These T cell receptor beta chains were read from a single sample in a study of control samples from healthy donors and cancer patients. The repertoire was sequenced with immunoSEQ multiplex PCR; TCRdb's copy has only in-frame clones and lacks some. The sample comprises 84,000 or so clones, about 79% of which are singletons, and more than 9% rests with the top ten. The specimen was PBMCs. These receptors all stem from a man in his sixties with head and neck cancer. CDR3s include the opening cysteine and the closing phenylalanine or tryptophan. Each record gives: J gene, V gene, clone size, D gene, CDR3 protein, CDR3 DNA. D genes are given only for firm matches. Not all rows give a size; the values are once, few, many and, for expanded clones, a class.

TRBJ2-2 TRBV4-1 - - CATKNYRAATGELFF TGCGCCACCAAGAACTACAGGGCGGCCACGGGGGAGCTGTTTTTT
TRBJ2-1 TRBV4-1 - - CASSQVGLWGEQFF TGCGCCAGCAGCCAAGTGGGATTGTGGGGGGAGCAGTTCTTC
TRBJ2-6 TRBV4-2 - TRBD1 CASSQDQGAGANVLTF TGTGCCAGCAGCCAAGACCAGGGGGCTGGGGCCAACGTCCTGACTTTC
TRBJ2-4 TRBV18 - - CASSPRESGVIQYF TGTGCCAGCTCACCAAGGGAGTCAGGGGTCATTCAGTACTTC
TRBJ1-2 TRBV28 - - CASSPPLRGWDYGYTF TGTGCCAGCAGTCCGCCGTTGAGAGGGTGGGACTATGGCTACACCTTC
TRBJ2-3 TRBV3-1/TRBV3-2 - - CASSQRGGATQYF TGTGCCAGCAGCCAGAGGGGGGGTGCTACGCAGTATTTT
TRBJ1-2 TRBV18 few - CASSPSQGDFYGYTF TGTGCCAGCTCACCCTCGCAGGGAGACTTCTATGGCTACACCTTC
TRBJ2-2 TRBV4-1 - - CASSQARGRTGELFF TGCGCCAGCAGCCAGGCCCGAGGTCGCACCGGGGAGCTGTTTTTT
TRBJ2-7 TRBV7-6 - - CASSPTGYDEQYF TGTGCCAGCAGCCCCACAGGGTACGACGAGCAGTACTTC
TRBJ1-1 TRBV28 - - CASRDTANTEAFF TGTGCCAGCAGAGATACAGCGAACACTGAAGCTTTCTTT
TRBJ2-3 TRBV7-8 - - CASSLAGPRDTQYF TGTGCCAGCAGCTTAGCAGGACCTCGAGATACGCAGTATTTT
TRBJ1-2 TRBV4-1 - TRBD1 CASSRWTGPTTYTF TGCGCCAGCAGCCGATGGACAGGGCCCACTACCTACACCTTC
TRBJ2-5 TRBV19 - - CASSSGRSGETQYF TGTGCCAGTAGTTCGGGACGGAGTGGAGAGACCCAGTACTTC
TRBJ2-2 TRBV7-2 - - CASSSYYNTGELFF TGTGCCAGCAGCTCTTACTACAACACCGGGGAGCTGTTTTTT
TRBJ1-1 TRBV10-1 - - CASSPRSDTEAFF TGCGCCAGCAGCCCTAGATCCGACACTGAAGCTTTCTTT
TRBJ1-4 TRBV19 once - CASSKGGSDEKLFF TGTGCCAGTAGTAAGGGGGGCAGCGATGAAAAACTGTTTTTT
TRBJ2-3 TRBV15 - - CATKSDSYTDTQYF TGTGCCACCAAATCGGACAGTTACACAGATACGCAGTATTTT
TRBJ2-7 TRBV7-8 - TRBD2 CASSSNSPGLAVEQYF TGTGCCAGCAGCTCAAACTCCCCGGGACTAGCGGTCGAGCAGTACTTC
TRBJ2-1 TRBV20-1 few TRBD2 CSAGVYEQFF TGCAGCGCGGGAGTTTATGAGCAGTTCTTC
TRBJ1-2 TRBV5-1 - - CASSDSFNYGYTF TGCGCCAGCAGCGACAGCTTTAACTATGGCTACACCTTC
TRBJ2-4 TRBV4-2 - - CASSPTLGLAKNIQYF TGTGCCAGCAGCCCCACCTTAGGGCTAGCCAAAAACATTCAGTACTTC
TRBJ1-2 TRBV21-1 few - CASSNEGGYGYTF TGTGCCAGCAGCAATGAGGGGGGCTATGGCTACACCTTC
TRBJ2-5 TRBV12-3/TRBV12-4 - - CASSSAEETQYF TGTGCCAGCAGTTCAGCTGAAGAGACCCAGTACTTC
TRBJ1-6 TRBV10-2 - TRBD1 CASSESNPGQGAFYNSPLHF TGCGCCAGCAGTGAGTCGAACCCGGGACAGGGAGCTTTCTATAATTCACCCCTCCACTTT
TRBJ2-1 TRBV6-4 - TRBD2 CASSGTSGNEQFF TGTGCCAGCAGTGGGACTAGCGGGAATGAGCAGTTCTTC
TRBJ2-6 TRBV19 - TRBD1 CASHPQGDAGANVLTF TGTGCCAGCCACCCACAGGGGGATGCCGGGGCCAACGTCCTGACTTTC
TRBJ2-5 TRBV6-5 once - CASRASGETQYF TGTGCCAGCAGGGCTTCTGGGGAGACCCAGTACTTC
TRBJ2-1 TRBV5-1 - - CASSLGAAVVNEQFF TGCGCCAGCAGCTTGGGGGCGGCCGTGGTAAATGAGCAGTTCTTC
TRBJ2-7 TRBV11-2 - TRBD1 CASSQPVPGQLSYEQYF TGTGCCAGCAGCCAACCGGTACCGGGACAGCTTTCATACGAGCAGTACTTC
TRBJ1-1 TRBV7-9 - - CATPGRARGSVNTEAFF TGTGCCACCCCAGGTAGGGCGCGGGGGTCTGTGAACACTGAAGCTTTCTTT
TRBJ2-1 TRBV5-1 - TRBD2 CASSFDLSGSFHEQFF TGCGCCAGCAGCTTTGACCTTAGCGGGAGTTTCCATGAGCAGTTCTTC
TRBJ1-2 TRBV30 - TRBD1 CACPGAGQFYGYTF TGTGCCTGCCCTGGGGCGGGACAGTTCTATGGCTACACCTTC
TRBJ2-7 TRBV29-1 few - CSVEGREAYEQYF TGCAGCGTTGAAGGCAGGGAGGCCTACGAGCAGTACTTC
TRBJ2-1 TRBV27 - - CASAAGPNYNEQFF TGTGCCAGCGCGGCCGGGCCTAACTACAATGAGCAGTTCTTC
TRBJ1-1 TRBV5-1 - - CASSLAAAGREAFF TGCGCCAGCAGCTTGGCCGCCGCAGGACGTGAAGCTTTCTTT
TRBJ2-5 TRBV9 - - CASSVDRETQYF TGTGCCAGCAGCGTAGACCGGGAGACCCAGTACTTC
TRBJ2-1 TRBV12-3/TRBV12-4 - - CASSRTGYNEQFF TGTGCCAGCAGCCGGACGGGCTACAATGAGCAGTTCTTC
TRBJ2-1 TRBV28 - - CASGVPTLPNEGQFF TGTGCCAGCGGCGTCCCAACATTACCTAATGAGGGGCAGTTCTTC
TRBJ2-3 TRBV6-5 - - CASRPTGTSTDTQYF TGTGCCAGCAGACCCACAGGGACGAGCACAGATACGCAGTATTTT
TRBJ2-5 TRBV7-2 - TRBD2 CASSPWTSGGGETQYF TGTGCCAGCAGCCCCTGGACTAGCGGAGGGGGGGAGACCCAGTACTTC
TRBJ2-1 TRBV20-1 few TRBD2 CILAGGNEQFF TGCATACTAGCGGGAGGTAATGAGCAGTTCTTC
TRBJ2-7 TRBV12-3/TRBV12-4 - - CASSFGTNYEQYF TGTGCCAGCAGTTTCGGGACGAACTACGAGCAGTACTTC
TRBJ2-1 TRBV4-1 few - CASSRRDGSYNEQFF TGCGCCAGCAGCCGACGGGACGGATCCTACAATGAGCAGTTCTTC
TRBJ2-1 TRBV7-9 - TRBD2 CASKGRRTSGRISYNEQFF TGTGCCAGCAAAGGCCGCAGGACTAGCGGGAGGATTTCCTACAATGAGCAGTTCTTC
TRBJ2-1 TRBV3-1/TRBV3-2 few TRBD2 CASSRRTSGRAFNEQFF TGTGCCAGCAGCCGACGGACTAGCGGGAGGGCCTTTAATGAGCAGTTCTTC
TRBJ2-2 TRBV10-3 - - CAISERGTSNTGELFF TGTGCCATCAGTGAGAGGGGCACCTCGAACACCGGGGAGCTGTTTTTT
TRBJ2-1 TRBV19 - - CASSWQGGEQFF TGTGCCAGTAGTTGGCAGGGTGGTGAGCAGTTCTTC